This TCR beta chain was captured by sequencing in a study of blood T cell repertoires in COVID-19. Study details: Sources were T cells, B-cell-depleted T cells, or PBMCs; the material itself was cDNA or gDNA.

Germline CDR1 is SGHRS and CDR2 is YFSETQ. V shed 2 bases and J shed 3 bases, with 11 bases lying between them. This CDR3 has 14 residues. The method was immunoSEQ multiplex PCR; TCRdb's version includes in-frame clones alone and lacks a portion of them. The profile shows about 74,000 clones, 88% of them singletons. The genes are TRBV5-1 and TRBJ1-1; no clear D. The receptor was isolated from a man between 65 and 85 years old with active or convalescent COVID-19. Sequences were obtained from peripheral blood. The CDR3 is CASSFVGADTEAFF. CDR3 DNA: TGCGCCAGCAGCTTTGTGGGAGCGGACACTGAAGCTTTCTTT.